The T cell receptor beta chain described here comes from a study of blood T cell repertoires in COVID-19. Study details: Italy, Spain and the United States were the sources of the convalescent and acute COVID-19 samples.

Germline-derived CDR1 and CDR2 are SGHRS and YFSETQ. This CDR3 has 14 residues. Trimming at V came to 7 bases and at J to 0 bases, leaving 7 bases not matched to a gene. The repertoire was sequenced with immunoSEQ multiplex PCR; TCRdb's copy has only in-frame clones and lacks some. Altogether 30,000 or so clones are present, around 82% being singletons, with the ten largest covering around 40%. The source material was peripheral blood. The chain has TRBV5-1 and TRBJ2-7; 7 nucleotides agree with TRBD1. This receptor was taken from a man older than 75 with active or convalescent COVID-19. CDR3 loop: CASGRDSISYEQYF. In DNA form, the CDR3 reads TGCGCCAGCGGACGGGACAGCATCTCCTACGAGCAGTACTTC.